Listed below are T cell receptor beta chains from one sample, sequenced in a study of vaccination and CD4 T cells after COVID-19. TCRdb re-derived calls from the PCR reads in MiXCR, one entry per CDR3 protein. This sample has 13,000 or so distinct CDR3 sequences; around 60% occur once, and the top ten carry 22%. No antigen has been assigned to these receptors. Sequencing input: CD4+ T cells from blood, cultured in vitro. The receptors were gathered from a human donor who had recovered from COVID-19. CDR3s include the opening cysteine and the closing phenylalanine or tryptophan. A D gene is named only where the DNA matches it firmly. Size tells how often a clone was seen (once, few, many) or the class of an expanded clone, and some rows leave it out.

>TRBJ2-1|-|TRBD2|TRBV30
TGTGCCTGGAGTGTTAGCGGGAGCTCCTACAATGAGCAGTTCTTC
CAWSVSGSSYNEQFF
>TRBJ1-5|-|-|TRBV10-3
TGTGCCTCCAACTACAGGGCTGATCAGCCCCAGCATTTT
CASNYRADQPQHF
>TRBJ1-6|few|-|TRBV28
TGTGCCAGCAGGGGCTCCTATAATTCACCCCTCCACTTT
CASRGSYNSPLHF
>TRBJ1-1|once|-|TRBV12-3/TRBV12-4
TGTGCCAGCAGTTTAGGGGGTCGTAGGAACACTGAAGCTTTCTTT
CASSLGGRRNTEAFF
>TRBJ1-1|-|-|TRBV28
TGTGCCAGCAGGACAAACACTGAAGCTTTCTTT
CASRTNTEAFF
>TRBJ1-1|few|TRBD1|TRBV27
TGTGCCAGCATCAAAATCCGGGACAGGGGCCCTGAAGCTTTCTTT
CASIKIRDRGPEAFF
>TRBJ2-1|large|-|TRBV7-6
TGTGCCAGCAGCTTAGAAGGCACAGGAGGCAATGAGCAGTTCTTC
CASSLEGTGGNEQFF
>TRBJ2-3|-|TRBD2|TRBV5-1
TGCGCCAGCAGCCCCGGGGTAGCGGGAGATACAGATACGCAGTATTTT
CASSPGVAGDTDTQYF
>TRBJ2-2|-|-|TRBV25-1
TGTGCCAGCAGTGAAAGACAGGACGGGGAGCTGTTTTTT
CASSERQDGELFF
>TRBJ1-2|-|-|TRBV2
TGTGCCAGCAGTGAACTCGGCCCCCTCTATGGCTACACCTTC
CASSELGPLYGYTF
>TRBJ1-2|once|-|TRBV28
TGTGCCAGCAGTTTAAGAGGGAGCCCCTATGGCTACACCTTC
CASSLRGSPYGYTF
>TRBJ2-1|few|TRBD2|TRBV20-1
TGCAGTGCTAGGACTCTAGCGGGAGATGGTAATGAGCAGTTCTTC
CSARTLAGDGNEQFF
>TRBJ2-1|-|-|TRBV7-9
TGTGCCAGCAGCCCAACGGCGGGAAGCACGGGTGAGCAGTTCTTC
CASSPTAGSTGEQFF
>TRBJ1-2|few|TRBD1|TRBV20-1
TGCAGTGCTAGCCGACAGGGAGGCTATGGCTACACCTTC
CSASRQGGYGYTF
>TRBJ2-3|-|TRBD2|TRBV4-3
TGCGCCAGCAGCCAAGAGACTAGCGGGAGGCTCCTTAGCACAGATACGCAGTATTTT
CASSQETSGRLLSTDTQYF
>TRBJ2-1|-|TRBD1|TRBV27
TGTGCCAGCAGTTCCCGCCCGGAGGGTGGGGACAGGGTGTACAATGAGCAGTTCTTC
CASSSRPEGGDRVYNEQFF
>TRBJ2-5|-|-|TRBV25-1
TGTGCCAGCAGTCCCTCGTCGGGAGTTGGGGAGACCCAGTACTTC
CASSPSSGVGETQYF
>TRBJ2-1|-|-|TRBV6-1
TGTGCCAGCAGCTATGGACAAGGGGAGTACAATGAGCAGTTCTTC
CASSYGQGEYNEQFF
>TRBJ1-5|few|-|TRBV7-8
TGTGCCAGCAGCTTAGCGGGGCAGGTGAGTCAGCCCCAGCATTTT
CASSLAGQVSQPQHF
>TRBJ2-2|-|-|TRBV6-1
TGTGCCAGCAAAGTTGAGGCCCAGGCCACCGGGGAGCTGTTTTTT
CASKVEAQATGELFF
>TRBJ2-6|-|-|TRBV6-1
TGTGCCAGCAGTGCCTCTCTAGGGCGAGAGGCTGGGGCCAACGTCCTGACTTTC
CASSASLGREAGANVLTF
>TRBJ2-3|-|-|TRBV19
TGTGCCAGTAGCAGGAACACAGATACGCAGTATTTT
CASSRNTDTQYF
>TRBJ2-3|-|-|TRBV20-1
TGCAGTGCTACAACAGATACGCAGTATTTT
CSATTDTQYF
>TRBJ2-4|few|TRBD2|TRBV20-1
TGCAGTGCGAAGCCGCTAGCGGGAGGGCCAGAGCATCTGAACATTCAGTACTTC
CSAKPLAGGPEHLNIQYF
>TRBJ1-5|-|-|TRBV28
TGTGCCAGCAGTCTCCTCGGCGGGCCCTTATTTGGTGGTAGTCAGCCCCAGCATTTT
CASSLLGGPLFGGSQPQHF
>TRBJ2-1|-|-|TRBV4-1
TGCGCCAGCAGCCAAGGCCCCGGAGTGTTCTTC
CASSQGPGVFF
>TRBJ1-5|-|TRBD1|TRBV20-1
TGCAGTGCGACGCCTCTCACAGGGGCAGGCAATCAGCCCCAGCATTTT
CSATPLTGAGNQPQHF
>TRBJ2-1|-|-|TRBV2
TGTGCCAGCAGTTTCATGTGGAATGAGCAGTTCTTC
CASSFMWNEQFF
>TRBJ2-2|-|TRBD2|TRBV6-1
TGTGCCAGTTCAGGACTAGCGGGAGGGTATATCGGGGAGCTGTTTTTT
CASSGLAGGYIGELFF
>TRBJ2-7|-|TRBD2|TRBV6-5
TGTGCCAGCAGTTATAATCCGGGACTAGAGTTCGAGCAGTACTTC
CASSYNPGLEFEQYF
>TRBJ1-6|-|-|TRBV5-4
TGTGCCAGCAGCTCTCGGATGGGGGGTTATAATTCACCCCTCCACTTT
CASSSRMGGYNSPLHF
>TRBJ1-5|-|-|TRBV20-1
TGCAGTGCTACCCGTACCGCCCAAAATCAGCCCCAGCATTTT
CSATRTAQNQPQHF
>TRBJ2-7|-|TRBD2|TRBV4-1
TGCGCCAGCAGCTCGGGACTAGCGGCTTCCTACGAGCAGTACTTC
CASSSGLAASYEQYF
>TRBJ2-5|-|-|TRBV5-6
TGTGCCAGCAGCTCTTGGGAGACCCAGTACTTC
CASSSWETQYF
>TRBJ2-7|-|TRBD2|TRBV6-1
TGTGCCAGCAGTAAGACTAGCGGGAGACTTGAGCAGTACTTC
CASSKTSGRLEQYF
>TRBJ2-2|-|-|TRBV20-1
TGCAGTGCTAGAGATGGGAAGAGGACCGGGGAGCTGTTTTTT
CSARDGKRTGELFF
>TRBJ2-7|-|TRBD2|TRBV7-2
TGTGCCAGCAGCGCTTGGAGCGGGGGCTATTACGAGCAGTACTTC
CASSAWSGGYYEQYF
>TRBJ2-7|few|-|TRBV20-1
TGCAGTGCTAGAGATCCTAAAGAGGGCAGGGGTAAGAACGAGCAGTACTTC
CSARDPKEGRGKNEQYF
>TRBJ1-6|few|TRBD1|TRBV7-6
TGTGCCAGCAGCTTACGAAGACAGGGGGGCAATTCACCCCTCCACTTT
CASSLRRQGGNSPLHF
>TRBJ2-1|-|TRBD2|TRBV20-1
TGCAGTGCTAGAGACCCGGGGGGGGGCTCCTACAATGAGCAGTTCTTC
CSARDPGGGSYNEQFF
>TRBJ1-5|-|-|TRBV20-1
TGCAGTGCTAGAGGTGTCAGCGGGCTGGCGCCCCAGCATTTT
CSARGVSGLAPQHF
>TRBJ2-3|-|TRBD2|TRBV2
TGTGCCAGCAGTGTAACTAGCGGTAGCACAGATACGCAGTATTTT
CASSVTSGSTDTQYF